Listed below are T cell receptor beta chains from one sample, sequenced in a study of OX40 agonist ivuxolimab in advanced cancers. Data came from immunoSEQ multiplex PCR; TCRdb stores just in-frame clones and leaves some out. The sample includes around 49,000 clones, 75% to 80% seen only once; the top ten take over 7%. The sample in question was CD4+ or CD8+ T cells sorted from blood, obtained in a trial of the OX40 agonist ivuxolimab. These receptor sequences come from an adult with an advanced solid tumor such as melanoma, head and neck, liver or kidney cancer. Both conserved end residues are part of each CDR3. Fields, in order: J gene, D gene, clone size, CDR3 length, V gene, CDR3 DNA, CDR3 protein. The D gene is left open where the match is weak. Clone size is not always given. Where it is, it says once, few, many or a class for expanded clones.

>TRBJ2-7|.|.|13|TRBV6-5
TGTGCCACCGGCCGTCAAGCGACTTACGAGCAGTACTTC
CATGRQATYEQYF
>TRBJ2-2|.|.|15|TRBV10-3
TGTGCCATCAGTGATAGGACTAGGGGGTACGGGGAGCTGTTTTTT
CAISDRTRGYGELFF
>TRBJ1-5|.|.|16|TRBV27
TGTGCCAGCAGTTTATCGGCCAGGGCAGACTATCAGCCCCAGCATTTT
CASSLSARADYQPQHF
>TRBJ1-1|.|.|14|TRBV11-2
TGTGCCAGCAGCTCAGACAGGATAGCCACTGAAGCTTTCTTT
CASSSDRIATEAFF
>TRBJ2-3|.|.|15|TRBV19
TGTGCCAGTAGTTGGGGCTTTGGGAGTACAGATACGCAGTATTTT
CASSWGFGSTDTQYF
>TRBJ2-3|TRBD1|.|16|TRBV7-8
TGTGCCAGCAGCTTAGTCCGGACAGGGATCGGAGATACGCAGTATTTT
CASSLVRTGIGDTQYF
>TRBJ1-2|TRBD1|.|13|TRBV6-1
TGTGCCAGCAGCGATCGGGACAGGGGACGCTACACCTTC
CASSDRDRGRYTF
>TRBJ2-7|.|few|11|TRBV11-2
TGTGCCAGCAGCTCTACCCTCGAGCAGTACTTC
CASSSTLEQYF
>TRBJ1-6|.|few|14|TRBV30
TGTGCCTGGAGTGAGGGGACGGGGAATTCACCCCTCCACTTT
CAWSEGTGNSPLHF
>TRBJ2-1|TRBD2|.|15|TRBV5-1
TGCGCCAGCAGCTGGAGCGGGAGCTCCTACAATGAGCAGTTCTTC
CASSWSGSSYNEQFF
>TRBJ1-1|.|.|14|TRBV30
TGTGCCTGGAGGGGACCCAACAGGGATCTCGGAGCTTTCTTT
CAWRGPNRDLGAFF
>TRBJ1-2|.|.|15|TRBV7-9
TGTGCCAGCAGCTTAGGGGACGGACTCCTCTATGGCTACACCTTC
CASSLGDGLLYGYTF
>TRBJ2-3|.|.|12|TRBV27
TGTGCCAGCAGGGGATTCGGAGATACGCAGTATTTT
CASRGFGDTQYF
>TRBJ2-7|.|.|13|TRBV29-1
TGCAGCGTTGAAGAAGTTGCGACCTACGAGCAGTACTTC
CSVEEVATYEQYF
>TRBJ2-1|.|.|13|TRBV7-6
TGTGCCAGCAGCTTAGACATGGAGAGCTTGCAGTTCTTC
CASSLDMESLQFF
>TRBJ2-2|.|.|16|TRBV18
TGTGCCAGCTCACCAAACCCCGGGCTACTCACCGGGGAGCTGTTTTTT
CASSPNPGLLTGELFF
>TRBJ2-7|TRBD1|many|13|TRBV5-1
TGCGCCAGCAGCCGGGACAGATCCTACGAGCAGTACTTC
CASSRDRSYEQYF
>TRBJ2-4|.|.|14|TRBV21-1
TGTGCCAGCAGCCGAGCTAGGGAGACGGACATTCAGTACTTC
CASSRARETDIQYF
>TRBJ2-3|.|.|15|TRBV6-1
TGTGCCAGCAGTAAACGGGCAGGCAGCACAGATACGCAGTATTTT
CASSKRAGSTDTQYF
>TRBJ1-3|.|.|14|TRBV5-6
TGTGCCAGCAGCTTTCCGGGATCTGGAAACACCATATATTTT
CASSFPGSGNTIYF
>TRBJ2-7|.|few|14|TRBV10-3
TGTGCCATCAGTGAGAACACCGGGGGCGGCAAGCAGTACTTC
CAISENTGGGKQYF
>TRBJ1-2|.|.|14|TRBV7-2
TGTGCCAGCATCCCACCGCCAGGGGATGGTGGCTACACCTTC
CASIPPPGDGGYTF
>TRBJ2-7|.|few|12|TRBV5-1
TGCGCCAGCAGCTTGATGAGGGACGAGCAGTACTTC
CASSLMRDEQYF
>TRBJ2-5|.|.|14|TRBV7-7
TGTGCCACCTCATCCGGGGCCGATGGGGAGACCCAGTACTTC
CATSSGADGETQYF
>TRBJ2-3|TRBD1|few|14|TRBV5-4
TGTGCCAGCAGCTTGACAACAGGGGGAGATACGCAGTATTTT
CASSLTTGGDTQYF
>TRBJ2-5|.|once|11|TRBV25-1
TGTGCCAGCAGTGAAGATGTGACCCAGTACTTC
CASSEDVTQYF
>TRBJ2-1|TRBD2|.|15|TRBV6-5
TGTGCCAGCAGGGCCCTAGCGGGGGGTCGGAATGAGCAGTTCTTC
CASRALAGGRNEQFF
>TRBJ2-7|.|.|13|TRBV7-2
TGTGCCAGCAGCTTTGGGCATGCCTACGAGCAGTACTTC
CASSFGHAYEQYF
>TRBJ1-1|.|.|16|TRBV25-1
TGTGCCAGCAGTGGGGTGGCAGGATGGGCGAACACTGAAGCTTTCTTT
CASSGVAGWANTEAFF
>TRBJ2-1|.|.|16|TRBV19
TGTGCCAGTAGTATAGGGTACCTGTCTGATCTCTTGGAGCAGTTCTTC
CASSIGYLSDLLEQFF
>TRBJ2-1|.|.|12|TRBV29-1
TGCAGCGTTGTAGGCGGACCGACGGAGCAGTTCTTC
CSVVGGPTEQFF
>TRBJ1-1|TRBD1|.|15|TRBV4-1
TGCGCCAGCAGCCGGACGGACAGGGAAAACACTGAAGCTTTCTTT
CASSRTDRENTEAFF
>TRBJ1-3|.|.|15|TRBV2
TGTGCCAGCAGTGAAATGAAGACAGATGGAAACACCATATATTTT
CASSEMKTDGNTIYF
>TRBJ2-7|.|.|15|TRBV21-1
TGTGCCAGCAGCAACGGGGGTCGGGGTAGCAACGAGCAGTACTTC
CASSNGGRGSNEQYF
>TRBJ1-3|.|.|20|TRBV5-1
TGCGCCAGCAGCTTGCTCGAGTCCTCCAGGGCCCCGATCTCTGGAAACACCATATATTTT
CASSLLESSRAPISGNTIYF
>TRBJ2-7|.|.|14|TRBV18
TGTGCCAGCTCACCACGAGGGAACTCCTACGAGCAGTACTTC
CASSPRGNSYEQYF
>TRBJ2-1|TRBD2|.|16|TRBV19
TGTGCCAGTAGTATCCTCGCGGGAGGCCCCTACAATGAGCAGTTCTTC
CASSILAGGPYNEQFF
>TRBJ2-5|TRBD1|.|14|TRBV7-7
TGTGCCAGCAGCTTCAGGGGGCTTCAAGAGACCCAGTACTTC
CASSFRGLQETQYF